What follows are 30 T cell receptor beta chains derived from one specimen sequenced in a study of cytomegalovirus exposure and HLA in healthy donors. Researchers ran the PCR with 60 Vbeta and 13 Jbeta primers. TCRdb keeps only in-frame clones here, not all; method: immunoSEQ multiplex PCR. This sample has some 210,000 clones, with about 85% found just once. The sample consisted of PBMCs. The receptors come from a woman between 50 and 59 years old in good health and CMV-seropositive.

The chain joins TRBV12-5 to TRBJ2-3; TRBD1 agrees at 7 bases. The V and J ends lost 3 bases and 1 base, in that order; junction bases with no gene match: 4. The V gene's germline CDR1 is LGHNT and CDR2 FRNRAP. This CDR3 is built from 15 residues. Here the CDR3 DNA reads TGTGCTAGTGGTTTAGACAGGGCCCGCACAGATACGCAGTATTTT. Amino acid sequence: CASGLDRARTDTQYF.

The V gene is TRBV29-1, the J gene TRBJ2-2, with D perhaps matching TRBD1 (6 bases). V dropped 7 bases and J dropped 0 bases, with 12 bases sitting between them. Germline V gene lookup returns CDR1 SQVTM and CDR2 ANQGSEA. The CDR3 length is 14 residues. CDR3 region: CSAGGTPNTGELFF. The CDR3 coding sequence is TGCAGCGCCGGTGGGACACCGAACACCGGGGAGCTGTTTTTT.

CDR3 loop: CASSLGPGILYEQYF. CDR3 DNA: TGCGCCAGCAGCTTGGGGCCAGGTATCCTCTACGAGCAGTACTTC. The J gene is TRBJ2-7, the V gene TRBV5-1; D unclear. Trimming shortened V by 0 bases and J by 3 bases, and 13 bases separated the two germline ends. This CDR3 has 15 amino acids. The V gene's germline CDR1 is SGHRS and CDR2 YFSETQ. Variable domain in full (rest from reference TRBV5-1 and TRBJ2-7): KAGVTQTPRYLIKTRGQQVTLSCSPISGHRSVSWYQQTPGQGLQFLFEYFSETQRNKGNFPGRFSGRQFSNSRSEMNVSTLELGDSALYLCASSLGPGILYEQYFGPGTRLTVT.

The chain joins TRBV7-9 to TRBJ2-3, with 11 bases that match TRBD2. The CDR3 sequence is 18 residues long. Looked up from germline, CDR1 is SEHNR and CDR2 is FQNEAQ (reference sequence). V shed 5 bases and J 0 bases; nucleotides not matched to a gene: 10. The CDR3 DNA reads TGTGCCAGCAGCCCTACTAGCGGGGGTGTGCCTAGCACAGATACGCAGTATTTT. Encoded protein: CASSPTSGGVPSTDTQYF.

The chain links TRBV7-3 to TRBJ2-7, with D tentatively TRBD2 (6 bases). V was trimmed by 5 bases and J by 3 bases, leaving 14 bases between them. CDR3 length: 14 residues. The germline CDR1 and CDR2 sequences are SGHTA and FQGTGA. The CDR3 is CASSPGGLFYEQYF. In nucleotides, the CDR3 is TGTGCCAGCAGCCCCGGGGGACTCTTCTACGAGCAGTACTTC.

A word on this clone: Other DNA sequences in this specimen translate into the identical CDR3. CDR3 coding DNA: TGTGCCAGCAGTGCGCGTCTAGCGGGCACAGATACGCAGTATTTT. Its protein product is CASSARLAGTDTQYF. The chain has TRBV2 and TRBJ2-3; 7 bases are shared with TRBD2. This CDR3 has 15 amino acids. The trim removed 4 bases at V and 1 base at J, leaving 5 bases unmatched. Germline CDR1 SNHLY, CDR2 FYNNEI.

CDR3 nucleotide sequence: TGTGCCAGCAGTGAAGACCGGGGGAATGAGCAGTTCTTC. As protein: CASSEDRGNEQFF. This chain connects TRBV6-1 to TRBJ2-1, with D possibly being TRBD2 (6 bases). The germline CDR1 and CDR2 sequences are MNHNS and SASEGT. The CDR3 sequence is 13 residues long. With 1 base removed from V and 7 bases from J, the gap between germline ends came to 8 bases.

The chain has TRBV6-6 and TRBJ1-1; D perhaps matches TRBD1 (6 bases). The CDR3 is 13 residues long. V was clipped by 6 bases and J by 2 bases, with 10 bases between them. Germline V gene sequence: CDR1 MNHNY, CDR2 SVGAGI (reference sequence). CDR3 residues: CASRVQGNTEAFF. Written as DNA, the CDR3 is TGTGCCAGCAGGGTACAGGGAAACACTGAAGCTTTCTTT.

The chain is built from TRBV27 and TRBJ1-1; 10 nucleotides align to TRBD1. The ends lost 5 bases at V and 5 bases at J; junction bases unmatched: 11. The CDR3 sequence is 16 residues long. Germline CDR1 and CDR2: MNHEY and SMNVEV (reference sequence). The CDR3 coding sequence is TGTGCCAGCAGTCTCCGACAGGGGGCGTTTAGAACTGAAGCTTTCTTT. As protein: CASSLRQGAFRTEAFF.

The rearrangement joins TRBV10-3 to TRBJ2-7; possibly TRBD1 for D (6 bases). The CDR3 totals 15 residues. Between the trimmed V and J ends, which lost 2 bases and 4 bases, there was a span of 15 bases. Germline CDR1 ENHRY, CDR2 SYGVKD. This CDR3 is CAISETELGQYEQYF. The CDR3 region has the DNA TGTGCCATCAGTGAGACGGAACTAGGACAGTACGAGCAGTACTTC.

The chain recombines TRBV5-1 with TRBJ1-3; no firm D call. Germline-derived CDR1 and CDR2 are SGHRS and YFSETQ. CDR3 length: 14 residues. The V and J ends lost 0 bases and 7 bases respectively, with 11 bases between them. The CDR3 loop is CASSLASFENTIYF. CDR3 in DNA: TGCGCCAGCAGCTTGGCCTCGTTTGAGAACACCATATATTTT.

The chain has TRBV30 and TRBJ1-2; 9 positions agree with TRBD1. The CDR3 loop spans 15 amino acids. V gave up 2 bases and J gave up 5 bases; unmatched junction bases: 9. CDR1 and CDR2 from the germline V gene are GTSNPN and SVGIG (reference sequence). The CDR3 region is CAWSTGTGRWYGYTF. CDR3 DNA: TGTGCCTGGAGTACCGGGACAGGGCGGTGGTATGGCTACACCTTC. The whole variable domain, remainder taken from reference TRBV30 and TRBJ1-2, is SQTIHQWPATLVQPVGSPLSLECTVEGTSNPNLYWYRQAAGRGLQLLFYSVGIGQISSEVPQNLSASRPQDRQFILSSKKLLLSDSGFYLCAWSTGTGRWYGYTFGSGTRLTVV.

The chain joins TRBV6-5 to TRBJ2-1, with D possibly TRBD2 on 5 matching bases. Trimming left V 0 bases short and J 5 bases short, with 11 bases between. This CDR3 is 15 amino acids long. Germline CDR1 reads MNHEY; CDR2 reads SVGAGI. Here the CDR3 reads CASSYSRVLNNEQFF. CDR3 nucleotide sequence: TGTGCCAGCAGTTACTCGAGGGTACTAAACAATGAGCAGTTCTTC.

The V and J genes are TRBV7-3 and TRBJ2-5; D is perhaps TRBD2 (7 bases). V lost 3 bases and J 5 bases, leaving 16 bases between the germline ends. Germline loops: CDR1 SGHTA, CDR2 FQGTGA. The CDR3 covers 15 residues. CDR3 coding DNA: TGTGCCAGCAGCTTCGCGGGGGCGCCTCGGGAGACCCAGTACTTC. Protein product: CASSFAGAPRETQYF.

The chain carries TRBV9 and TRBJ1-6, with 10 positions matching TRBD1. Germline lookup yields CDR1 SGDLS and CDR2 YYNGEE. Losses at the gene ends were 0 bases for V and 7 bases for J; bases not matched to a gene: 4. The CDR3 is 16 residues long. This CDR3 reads CASSVGQGAINSPLHF. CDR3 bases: TGTGCCAGCAGCGTAGGACAGGGGGCTATCAATTCACCCCTCCACTTT. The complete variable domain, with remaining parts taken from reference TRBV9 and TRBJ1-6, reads DSGVTQTPKHLITATGQRVTLRCSPRSGDLSVYWYQQSLDQGLQFLIQYYNGEERAKGNILERFSAQQFPDLHSELNLSSLELGDSALYFCASSVGQGAINSPLHFGNGTRLTVT.

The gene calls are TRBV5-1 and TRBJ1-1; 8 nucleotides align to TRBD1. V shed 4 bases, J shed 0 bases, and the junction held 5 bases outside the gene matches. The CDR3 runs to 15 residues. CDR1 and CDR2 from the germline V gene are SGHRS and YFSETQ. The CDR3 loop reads CASSGRTGLNTEAFF. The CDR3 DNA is TGCGCCAGCAGCGGGAGGACAGGGTTGAACACTGAAGCTTTCTTT.

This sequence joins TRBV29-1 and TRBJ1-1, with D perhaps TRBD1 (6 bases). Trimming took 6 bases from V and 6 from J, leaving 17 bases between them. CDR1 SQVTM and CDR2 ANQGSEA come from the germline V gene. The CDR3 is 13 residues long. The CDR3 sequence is CSVQGRGGAEAFF. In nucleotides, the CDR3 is TGCAGCGTACAAGGGAGGGGGGGGGCTGAAGCTTTCTTT.

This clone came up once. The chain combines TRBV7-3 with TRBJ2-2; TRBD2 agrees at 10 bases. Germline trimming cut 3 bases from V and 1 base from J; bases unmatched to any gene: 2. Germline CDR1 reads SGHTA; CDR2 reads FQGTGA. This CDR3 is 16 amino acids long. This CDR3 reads CASSFLAGENTGELFF. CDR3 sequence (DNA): TGTGCCAGCAGCTTCCTAGCGGGGGAGAACACCGGGGAGCTGTTTTTT.

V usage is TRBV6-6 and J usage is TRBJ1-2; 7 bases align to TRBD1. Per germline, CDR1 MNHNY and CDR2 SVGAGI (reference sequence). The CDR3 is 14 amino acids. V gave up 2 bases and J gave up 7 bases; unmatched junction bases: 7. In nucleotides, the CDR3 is TGTGCCAGCAGTTACCGAACAGGGGTCGGTGGCTACACCTTC. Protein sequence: CASSYRTGVGGYTF.

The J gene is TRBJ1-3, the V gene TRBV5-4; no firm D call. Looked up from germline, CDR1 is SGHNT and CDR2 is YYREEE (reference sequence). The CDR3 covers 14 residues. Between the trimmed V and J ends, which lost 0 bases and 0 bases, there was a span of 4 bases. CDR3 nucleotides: TGTGCCAGCAGCTTGGACATCTCTGGAAACACCATATATTTT. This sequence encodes CASSLDISGNTIYF.

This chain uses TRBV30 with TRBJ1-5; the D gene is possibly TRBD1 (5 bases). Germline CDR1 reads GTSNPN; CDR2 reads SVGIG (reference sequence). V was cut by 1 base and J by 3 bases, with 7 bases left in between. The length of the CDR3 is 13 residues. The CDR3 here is CAWSAGNNQPQHF. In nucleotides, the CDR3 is TGTGCCTGGAGTGCAGGGAACAATCAGCCCCAGCATTTT. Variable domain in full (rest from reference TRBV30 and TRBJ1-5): SQTIHQWPATLVQPVGSPLSLECTVEGTSNPNLYWYRQAAGRGLQLLFYSVGIGQISSEVPQNLSASRPQDRQFILSSKKLLLSDSGFYLCAWSAGNNQPQHFGDGTRLSIL.

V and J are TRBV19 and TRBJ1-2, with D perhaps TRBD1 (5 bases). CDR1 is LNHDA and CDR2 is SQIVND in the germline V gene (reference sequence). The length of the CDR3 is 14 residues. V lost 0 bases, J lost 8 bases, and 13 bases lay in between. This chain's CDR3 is CASSIDWTRRGYTF. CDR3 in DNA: TGTGCCAGTAGTATAGATTGGACACGGCGGGGCTACACCTTC. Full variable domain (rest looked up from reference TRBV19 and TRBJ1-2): DGGITQSPKYLFRKEGQNVTLSCEQNLNHDAMYWYRQDPGQGLRLIYYSQIVNDFQKGDIAEGYSVSREKKESFPLTVTSAQKNPTAFYLCASSIDWTRRGYTFGSGTRLTVV.

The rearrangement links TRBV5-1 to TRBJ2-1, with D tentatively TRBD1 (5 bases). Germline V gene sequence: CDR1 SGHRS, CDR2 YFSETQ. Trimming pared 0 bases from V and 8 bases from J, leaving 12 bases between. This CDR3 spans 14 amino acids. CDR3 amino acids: CASSLVGVPDEQFF. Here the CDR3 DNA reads TGCGCCAGCAGCTTGGTAGGGGTGCCGGATGAGCAGTTCTTC.

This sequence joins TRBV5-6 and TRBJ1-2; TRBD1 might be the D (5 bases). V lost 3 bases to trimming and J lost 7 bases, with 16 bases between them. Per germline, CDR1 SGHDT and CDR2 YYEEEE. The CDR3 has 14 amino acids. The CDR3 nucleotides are TGTGCCAGCAGCTCTAAGGGGCCTACTGTTGGCTACACCTTC. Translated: CASSSKGPTVGYTF.

The CDR3 is CASSLAGFGGYTF. The CDR3 DNA is TGCGCCAGCAGCTTGGCCGGGTTCGGCGGCTACACCTTC. The chain combines TRBV5-1 with TRBJ1-2; unclear D gene. Germline V gene sequence: CDR1 SGHRS, CDR2 YFSETQ. The V end was cut by 0 bases, the J end by 8 bases, with 11 bases between. The CDR3 extends over 13 amino acids.

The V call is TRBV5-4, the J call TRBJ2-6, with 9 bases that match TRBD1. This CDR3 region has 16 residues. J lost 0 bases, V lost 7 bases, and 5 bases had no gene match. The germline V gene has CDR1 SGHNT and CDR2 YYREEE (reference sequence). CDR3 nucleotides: TGTGCCAGCGGGACAGGGCTCCGCTCTGGGGCCAACGTCCTGACTTTC. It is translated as CASGTGLRSGANVLTF.

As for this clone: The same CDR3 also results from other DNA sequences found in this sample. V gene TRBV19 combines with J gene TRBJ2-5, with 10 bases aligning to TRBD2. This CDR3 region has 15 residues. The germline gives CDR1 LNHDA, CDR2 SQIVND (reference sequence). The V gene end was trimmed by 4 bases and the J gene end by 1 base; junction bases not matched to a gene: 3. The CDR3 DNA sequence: TGTGCCAGTAGTACCCTAGCGGGGGTCCAAGAGACCCAGTACTTC. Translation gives CASSTLAGVQETQYF.

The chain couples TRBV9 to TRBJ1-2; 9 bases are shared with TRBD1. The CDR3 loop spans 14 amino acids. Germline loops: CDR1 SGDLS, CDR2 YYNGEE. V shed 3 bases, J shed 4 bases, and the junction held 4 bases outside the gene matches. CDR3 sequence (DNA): TGTGCCAGCAGCGCCCTGGGACAGGGCTATGGCTACACCTTC. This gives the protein CASSALGQGYGYTF. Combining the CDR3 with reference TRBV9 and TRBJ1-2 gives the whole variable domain DSGVTQTPKHLITATGQRVTLRCSPRSGDLSVYWYQQSLDQGLQFLIQYYNGEERAKGNILERFSAQQFPDLHSELNLSSLELGDSALYFCASSALGQGYGYTFGSGTRLTVV.

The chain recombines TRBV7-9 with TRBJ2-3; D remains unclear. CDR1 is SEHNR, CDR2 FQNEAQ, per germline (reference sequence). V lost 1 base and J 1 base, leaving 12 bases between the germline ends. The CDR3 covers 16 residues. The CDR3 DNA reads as TGTGCCAGCAGCTTAGGGGCCCACCCTGGCACAGATACGCAGTATTTT. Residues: CASSLGAHPGTDTQYF.

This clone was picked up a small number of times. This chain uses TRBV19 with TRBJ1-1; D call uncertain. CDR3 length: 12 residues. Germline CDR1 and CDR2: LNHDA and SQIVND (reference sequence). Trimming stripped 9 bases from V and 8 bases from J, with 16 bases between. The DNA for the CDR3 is TGTGCCAGCCGCTCGGGTCTACTCGAAGCTTTCTTT. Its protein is CASRSGLLEAFF. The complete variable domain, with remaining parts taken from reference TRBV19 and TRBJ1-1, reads DGGITQSPKYLFRKEGQNVTLSCEQNLNHDAMYWYRQDPGQGLRLIYYSQIVNDFQKGDIAEGYSVSREKKESFPLTVTSAQKNPTAFYLCASRSGLLEAFFGQGTRLTVV.